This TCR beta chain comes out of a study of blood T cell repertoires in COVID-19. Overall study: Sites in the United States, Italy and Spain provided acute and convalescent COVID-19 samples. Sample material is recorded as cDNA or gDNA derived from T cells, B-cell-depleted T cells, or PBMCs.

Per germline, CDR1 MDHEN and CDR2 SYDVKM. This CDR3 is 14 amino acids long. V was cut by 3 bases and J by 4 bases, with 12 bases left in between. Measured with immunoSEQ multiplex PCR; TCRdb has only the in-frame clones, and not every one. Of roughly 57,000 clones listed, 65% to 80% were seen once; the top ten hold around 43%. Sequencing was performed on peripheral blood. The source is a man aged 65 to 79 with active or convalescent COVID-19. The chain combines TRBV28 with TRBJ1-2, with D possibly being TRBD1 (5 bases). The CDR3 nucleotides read TGTGCCAGCAGTTTGTTGGGAAGGGGCTATGGCTACACCTTC. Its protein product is CASSLLGRGYGYTF.